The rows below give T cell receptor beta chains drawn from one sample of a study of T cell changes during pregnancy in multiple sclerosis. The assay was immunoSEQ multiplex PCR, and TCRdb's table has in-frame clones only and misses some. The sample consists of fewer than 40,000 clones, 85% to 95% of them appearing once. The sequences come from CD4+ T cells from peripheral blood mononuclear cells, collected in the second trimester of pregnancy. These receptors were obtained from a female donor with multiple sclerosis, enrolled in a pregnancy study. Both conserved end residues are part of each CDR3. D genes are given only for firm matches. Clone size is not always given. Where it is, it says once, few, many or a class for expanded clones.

CDR3 protein: CASSEWLDQVRQFF; CDR3 DNA: TGCGCCAGCAGTGAGTGGCTCGATCAGGTCCGGCAGTTCTTC; D gene: -; clone size: -; V gene: TRBV10-2; J gene: TRBJ2-1
CDR3 protein: CASSPFRQTNTGELFF; CDR3 DNA: TGTGCCAGCTCACCCTTCAGACAAACGAACACCGGGGAGCTGTTTTTT; D gene: -; clone size: -; V gene: TRBV18; J gene: TRBJ2-2
CDR3 protein: CASSRDSNTEAFF; CDR3 DNA: TGTGCCAGCTCCCGGGACAGTAACACTGAAGCTTTCTTT; D gene: TRBD1; clone size: -; V gene: TRBV9; J gene: TRBJ1-1
CDR3 protein: CASTRQGDAYEQYF; CDR3 DNA: TGTGCCAGCACTAGGCAGGGCGACGCCTACGAGCAGTACTTC; D gene: -; clone size: -; V gene: TRBV6-5; J gene: TRBJ2-7
CDR3 protein: CASSLVGGPSQNIQYF; CDR3 DNA: TGCGCCAGCAGCTTGGTGGGAGGGCCTTCCCAAAACATTCAGTACTTC; D gene: TRBD2; clone size: -; V gene: TRBV5-1; J gene: TRBJ2-4
CDR3 protein: CASSDLDRGGGYTF; CDR3 DNA: TGTGCCAGCAGCGACCTCGACAGGGGTGGTGGCTACACCTTC; D gene: TRBD1; clone size: -; V gene: TRBV6-6; J gene: TRBJ1-2
CDR3 protein: CASSLGVSPSVNTEAFF; CDR3 DNA: TGCGCCAGCAGCTTGGGAGTCAGTCCAAGCGTCAACACTGAAGCTTTCTTT; D gene: -; clone size: -; V gene: TRBV5-1; J gene: TRBJ1-1
CDR3 protein: CASSRYGQGSSYEQYF; CDR3 DNA: TGTGCCAGCAGTAGATATGGGCAGGGCAGCTCCTACGAGCAGTACTTC; D gene: -; clone size: -; V gene: TRBV27; J gene: TRBJ2-7
CDR3 protein: CASSLNPGGGNTDTQYF; CDR3 DNA: TGTGCCAGCAGCTTAAACCCAGGCGGGGGGAACACAGATACGCAGTATTTT; D gene: TRBD2; clone size: few; V gene: TRBV7-3; J gene: TRBJ2-3
CDR3 protein: CASRRAEGDHGYTF; CDR3 DNA: TGTGCCAGCAGACGGGCCGAGGGAGACCATGGCTACACCTTC; D gene: -; clone size: -; V gene: TRBV5-6; J gene: TRBJ1-2
CDR3 protein: CASSQAPAGELFF; CDR3 DNA: TGCGCCAGCAGCCAAGCCCCGGCCGGGGAGCTGTTTTTT; D gene: -; clone size: -; V gene: TRBV4-3; J gene: TRBJ2-2
CDR3 protein: CASRRGGVYNEQFF; CDR3 DNA: TGTGCCAGCAGAAGGGGCGGGGTTTACAATGAGCAGTTCTTC; D gene: -; clone size: -; V gene: TRBV7-9; J gene: TRBJ2-1
CDR3 protein: CASSPRPGTGLTGELFF; CDR3 DNA: TGTGCCAGCTCACCAAGGCCTGGGACAGGGCTCACCGGGGAGCTGTTTTTT; D gene: TRBD1; clone size: once; V gene: TRBV18; J gene: TRBJ2-2
CDR3 protein: CASSIFDYGYTF; CDR3 DNA: TGTGCCAGTAGTATATTCGACTATGGCTACACCTTC; D gene: -; clone size: -; V gene: TRBV19; J gene: TRBJ1-2
CDR3 protein: CASRLGGPQHF; CDR3 DNA: TGTGCCAGCAGACTAGGGGGGCCCCAGCATTTT; D gene: -; clone size: -; V gene: TRBV2; J gene: TRBJ1-5
CDR3 protein: CASSLDLAGAIGEQYF; CDR3 DNA: TGTGCCAGCAGCTTAGACCTAGCGGGGGCCATTGGGGAGCAGTACTTC; D gene: TRBD2; clone size: -; V gene: TRBV7-2; J gene: TRBJ2-7
CDR3 protein: CASSRLGWLRGRMNEQFF; CDR3 DNA: TGTGCCAGCAGCCGCTTAGGCTGGCTGAGGGGGCGAATGAATGAGCAGTTCTTC; D gene: TRBD1; clone size: -; V gene: TRBV13; J gene: TRBJ2-1
CDR3 protein: CASSPQGFYGYTF; CDR3 DNA: TGTGCCAGCAGCCCGCAGGGATTCTATGGCTACACCTTC; D gene: -; clone size: -; V gene: TRBV7-2; J gene: TRBJ1-2
CDR3 protein: CAWETGGSGNTIYF; CDR3 DNA: TGTGCCTGGGAGACAGGGGGCTCTGGAAACACCATATATTTT; D gene: TRBD1; clone size: -; V gene: TRBV30; J gene: TRBJ1-3
CDR3 protein: CASSLILAAGGNTEAFF; CDR3 DNA: TGTGCCAGCAGCTTGATTTTGGCCGCGGGGGGAAACACTGAAGCTTTCTTT; D gene: -; clone size: -; V gene: TRBV5-8; J gene: TRBJ1-1
CDR3 protein: CARTRDSYGYTF; CDR3 DNA: TGTGCCAGGACGAGGGACAGCTATGGCTACACCTTC; D gene: TRBD1; clone size: -; V gene: TRBV30; J gene: TRBJ1-2
CDR3 protein: CASSLGDRGVEQYF; CDR3 DNA: TGCGCCAGCAGCTTGGGGGACAGGGGCGTCGAGCAGTACTTC; D gene: TRBD1; clone size: -; V gene: TRBV5-1; J gene: TRBJ2-7
CDR3 protein: CASNTGQETQYF; CDR3 DNA: TGCGCCAGCAACACAGGACAAGAGACCCAGTACTTC; D gene: -; clone size: -; V gene: TRBV5-1; J gene: TRBJ2-5
CDR3 protein: CSAQQAHGYTF; CDR3 DNA: TGCAGTGCTCAACAGGCGCACGGCTACACCTTC; D gene: -; clone size: few; V gene: TRBV20-1; J gene: TRBJ1-2
CDR3 protein: CASSVQGAGELFF; CDR3 DNA: TGTGCCAGCAGTGTACAGGGGGCCGGGGAGCTGTTTTTT; D gene: TRBD1; clone size: -; V gene: TRBV6-4; J gene: TRBJ2-2
CDR3 protein: CASSRNPGRLNTEAFF; CDR3 DNA: TGTGCCAGTAGTCGTAACCCAGGGCGGCTGAACACTGAAGCTTTCTTT; D gene: -; clone size: -; V gene: TRBV19; J gene: TRBJ1-1
CDR3 protein: CASRKGTGNYGYTF; CDR3 DNA: TGTGCCAGCAGGAAAGGGACAGGCAACTATGGCTACACCTTC; D gene: TRBD1; clone size: -; V gene: TRBV7-9; J gene: TRBJ1-2
CDR3 protein: CASSSRQGADYGYTF; CDR3 DNA: TGCGCCAGCAGCTCTAGGCAGGGGGCGGACTATGGCTACACCTTC; D gene: TRBD1; clone size: -; V gene: TRBV5-1; J gene: TRBJ1-2
CDR3 protein: CASSDNSGANVLTF; CDR3 DNA: TGTGCCAGCAGCGACAACTCTGGGGCCAACGTCCTGACTTTC; D gene: -; clone size: -; V gene: TRBV7-9; J gene: TRBJ2-6
CDR3 protein: CASSREVENTQYF; CDR3 DNA: TGTGCCAGCAGCCGTGAGGTCGAAAATACGCAGTATTTT; D gene: -; clone size: -; V gene: TRBV7-9; J gene: TRBJ2-3
CDR3 protein: CASSSLTSGPGEQYF; CDR3 DNA: TGCGCCAGCAGCTCCCTCACTAGCGGCCCTGGCGAGCAGTACTTC; D gene: TRBD2; clone size: -; V gene: TRBV5-1; J gene: TRBJ2-7
CDR3 protein: CASRLEGLAGTEQYF; CDR3 DNA: TGTGCCAGCCGGCTTGAAGGACTAGCGGGAACCGAGCAGTACTTC; D gene: TRBD2; clone size: -; V gene: TRBV6-6; J gene: TRBJ2-7
CDR3 protein: CAWGAYEQYF; CDR3 DNA: TGTGCCTGGGGAGCCTACGAGCAGTACTTC; D gene: -; clone size: -; V gene: TRBV30; J gene: TRBJ2-7
CDR3 protein: CASSPKSGQGPFLTYEQYF; CDR3 DNA: TGTGCCAGCAGTCCTAAGTCAGGACAGGGGCCTTTTTTAACCTACGAGCAGTACTTC; D gene: TRBD1; clone size: -; V gene: TRBV5-6; J gene: TRBJ2-7
CDR3 protein: CASSQRGINGATNEKLFF; CDR3 DNA: TGTGCCAGTAGTCAAAGGGGAATAAACGGTGCAACTAATGAAAAACTGTTTTTT; D gene: -; clone size: -; V gene: TRBV19; J gene: TRBJ1-4
CDR3 protein: CASSVMANTEAFF; CDR3 DNA: TGTGCCAGCAGTGTTATGGCGAACACTGAAGCTTTCTTT; D gene: -; clone size: few; V gene: TRBV6-4; J gene: TRBJ1-1
CDR3 protein: CASSLGGATYEQYF; CDR3 DNA: TGTGCCAGCAGCTTAGGGGGAGCGACCTACGAGCAGTACTTC; D gene: -; clone size: -; V gene: TRBV7-9; J gene: TRBJ2-7
CDR3 protein: CASSPSTRPGEQYF; CDR3 DNA: TGTGCCAGCAGCCCCTCGACTAGGCCGGGCGAGCAGTACTTC; D gene: -; clone size: -; V gene: TRBV7-2; J gene: TRBJ2-7